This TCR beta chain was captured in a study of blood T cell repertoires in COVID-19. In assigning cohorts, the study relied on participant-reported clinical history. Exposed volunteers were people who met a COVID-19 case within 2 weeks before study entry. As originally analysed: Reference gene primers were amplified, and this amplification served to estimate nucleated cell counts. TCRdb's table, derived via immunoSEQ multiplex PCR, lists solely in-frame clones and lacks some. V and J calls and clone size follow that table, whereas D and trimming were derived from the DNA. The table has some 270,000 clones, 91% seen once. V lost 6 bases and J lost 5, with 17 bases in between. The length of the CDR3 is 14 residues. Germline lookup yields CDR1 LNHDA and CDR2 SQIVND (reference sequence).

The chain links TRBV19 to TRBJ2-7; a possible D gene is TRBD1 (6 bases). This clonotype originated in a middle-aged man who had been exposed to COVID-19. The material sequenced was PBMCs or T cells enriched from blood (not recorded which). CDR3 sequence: CASREQGISDEQYF. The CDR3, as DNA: TGTGCCAGTAGAGAACAGGGTATCTCGGACGAGCAGTACTTC.